Listed here are 21 T cell receptor beta chains from one sample, sequenced in a study of neoadjuvant anti-PD-1 for oral cavity cancer. Time point specified: after neoadjuvant nivolumab, at surgical resection. TCRdb's copy holds only in-frame clones and misses some; the assay was immunoSEQ multiplex PCR. The profile shows over 25,000 clones, about 80% of them singletons. The material sequenced was PBMCs, taken after nivolumab (anti-PD-1) treatment. These receptors originate from a person between 40 and 80 years old with oral cavity squamous cell carcinoma.

The CDR3 DNA reads TGTGCCAGCAGCGTGACCCAGGGGGCGGGTGGGGCCAACGTCCTGACTTTC. Translated: CASSVTQGAGGANVLTF. The gene calls are TRBV9 and TRBJ2-6; 8 bases align to TRBD1. J lost 3 bases, V lost 2 bases, and 7 bases had no gene match. From germline, CDR1 is SGDLS and CDR2 YYNGEE. The CDR3 is made up of 17 amino acids.

This clone showed up just a few times. The chain carries TRBV5-4 and TRBJ1-6; weak D call: TRBD1 (5 bases). CDR1 and CDR2 from the germline V gene are SGHNT and YYREEE (reference sequence). V was trimmed by 0 bases and J by 7 bases, leaving 11 bases between them. The CDR3 consists of 15 residues. The CDR3 DNA reads TGTGCCAGCAGCTTGGATATGGCAGGGAATTCACCCCTCCACTTT. Translation: CASSLDMAGNSPLHF.

The V gene is TRBV4-2, the J gene TRBJ2-7; a weak D match, TRBD2 (6 bases). CDR3 length: 13 amino acids. V lost 5 bases, J lost 7 bases, and 15 bases lay in between. From germline, CDR1 is LGHNA and CDR2 YNFKEQ. The CDR3 region has the DNA TGTGCCAGCAGCTTGGGGGGATCCCGGGAGCAGTACTTC. It codes for CASSLGGSREQYF.

The chain joins TRBV4-3 to TRBJ1-5; 8 bases are a match to TRBD1. The CDR3 has 18 residues. Per the germline V gene, CDR1 is LGHNA and CDR2 is YSLEER. The V and J ends lost 0 bases and 1 base, in that order; junction bases with no gene match: 8. DNA for the CDR3: TGCGCCAGCAGCCAAGACCCACAGGGGACAGGCAGCAATCAGCCCCAGCATTTT. It is translated as CASSQDPQGTGSNQPQHF.

The chain carries TRBV5-6 and TRBJ1-1, with a possible D match to TRBD1 (6 bases). V was clipped by 4 bases and J by 3 bases, with 19 bases between them. CDR3 length: 16 amino acids. CDR1 is SGHDT, CDR2 YYEEEE, per germline. The CDR3 reads CASSPHGGARDTEAFF. CDR3 sequence (DNA): TGTGCCAGCAGCCCGCACGGGGGGGCGCGAGACACTGAAGCTTTCTTT.

This chain connects TRBV30 to TRBJ1-3; D is uncertain. CDR3 length: 14 amino acids. Trimming stripped 1 base from V and 2 bases from J, with 9 bases between. The germline CDR1 and CDR2 sequences are GTSNPN and SVGIG (reference sequence). CDR3 amino acids: CAWSGGFAGNTIYF. CDR3 sequence (DNA): TGTGCCTGGAGTGGGGGATTTGCTGGAAACACCATATATTTT.

The gene calls are TRBV5-4 and TRBJ1-4, with 10 nucleotides matching TRBD1. V trimming: 4 bases; J trimming: 5 bases; junction bases outside the gene matches: 2. The CDR3 sequence is 14 residues long. The germline V gene has CDR1 SGHNT and CDR2 YYREEE (reference sequence). The CDR3: CASSADRGNEKLFF. The CDR3 coding sequence is TGTGCCAGCAGCGCGGACAGGGGGAATGAAAAACTGTTTTTT.

This chain joins TRBV27 and TRBJ1-1, with 9 positions matching TRBD1. The V gene's germline CDR1 is MNHEY and CDR2 SMNVEV (reference sequence). The CDR3 is 16 residues long. V lost 4 bases and J lost 3; bases outside the gene matches: 9. The CDR3 bases are TGTGCCAGCAGTTCCGGGACAGGGATACGGGACACTGAAGCTTTCTTT. Translated: CASSSGTGIRDTEAFF.

The CDR3 here is CASSWSRAEGTGELFF. The CDR3 DNA sequence: TGTGCCAGCAGCTGGAGCAGGGCGGAGGGCACCGGGGAGCTGTTTTTT. This chain links TRBV7-6 with TRBJ2-2; maybe TRBD2 (6 bases). Germline CDR1 and CDR2: SGHVS and FNYEAQ. V gave up 4 bases and J gave up 4 bases, with 16 bases separating them. This CDR3 comprises 16 residues.

The chain has TRBV30 and TRBJ1-3, with D possibly matching TRBD1 (5 bases). This CDR3 comprises 15 residues. Germline CDR1 GTSNPN, CDR2 SVGIG (reference sequence). V lost 0 bases, J lost 0 bases, and 9 bases lay in between. CDR3: CAWSVGVPSGNTIYF. The CDR3 DNA is TGTGCCTGGAGTGTAGGGGTCCCCTCTGGAAACACCATATATTTT.

V is TRBV7-9 and J is TRBJ2-3; no definite D call. Trimming removed 3 bases at V and 5 bases at J, with 6 bases between. CDR1 and CDR2 (germline): SEHNR, FQNEAQ (reference sequence). This CDR3 has 12 residues. In DNA form, the CDR3 reads TGTGCCAGCAGCTTTGAGAGAGATACGCAGTATTTT. It specifies CASSFERDTQYF.

This clone is a singleton in its sample. The chain employs TRBV6-6 and TRBJ2-2, with D hard to call. Germline V gene lookup returns CDR1 MNHNY and CDR2 SVGAGI (reference sequence). V was clipped by 6 bases and J by 3 bases, with 5 bases between them. This CDR3 contains 12 residues. The CDR3 loop is CASRGYTGELFF. CDR3 DNA: TGTGCCAGCAGGGGGTACACCGGGGAGCTGTTTTTT.

CDR3 residues: CASSRPRTGTSKEKLFF. The CDR3, as DNA: TGTGCCAGCAGTCGTCCAAGGACAGGGACATCGAAGGAAAAACTGTTTTTT. J is TRBJ1-4 and V is TRBV28; 8 bases match TRBD1. CDR1 and CDR2 from the germline V gene are MDHEN and SYDVKM. Unmatched junction bases numbered 16, after V lost 5 bases and J lost 8 bases. CDR3 size: 17 residues.

The V call is TRBV2, the J call TRBJ2-1; 7 nucleotides agree with TRBD1. The J segment lost 2 bases and the V segment lost 7 bases, leaving 8 bases of the junction unmatched. The V gene's germline CDR1 is SNHLY and CDR2 FYNNEI. The CDR3 has 15 residues. The CDR3 nucleotides are TGTGCCAGCAATACTAGGGGGCTGGCCTACAATGAGCAGTTCTTC. Its translation is CASNTRGLAYNEQFF.

The rearrangement joins TRBV5-4 to TRBJ2-6; D unclear. Germline V CDR1 and CDR2: SGHNT, YYREEE (reference sequence). Trimming pared 2 bases from V and 2 bases from J, leaving 8 bases between. The CDR3 contains 15 residues. The CDR3 protein is CASSLSGAGANVLTF. The CDR3 nucleotides read TGTGCCAGCAGCTTATCTGGGGCTGGGGCCAACGTCCTGACTTTC.

This clone appeared a few times. The gene calls are TRBV6-6 and TRBJ2-6, with 8 bases that match TRBD1. Trimming removed 6 bases from V and 0 bases from J; junction bases left unmatched: 4. Germline CDR1 and CDR2: MNHNY and SVGAGI (reference sequence). This CDR3 contains 16 residues. The CDR3 nucleotides are TGTGCCAGCAGCCAGGACAGGGACTCTGGGGCCAACGTCCTGACTTTC. It encodes CASSQDRDSGANVLTF.

The chain joins TRBV9 to TRBJ1-3, with D unresolved. The V end was cut by 0 bases, the J end by 0 bases, with 7 bases between. Germline assignment: CDR1 SGDLS and CDR2 YYNGEE. This CDR3 comprises 15 residues. This chain's CDR3 is CASSVAGYSGNTIYF. The CDR3 DNA reads as TGTGCCAGCAGCGTAGCGGGTTACTCTGGAAACACCATATATTTT.

CDR3 sequence reads: CASSTNRASYNEQFF. CDR3 sequence (DNA): TGTGCCAGCAGCACCAACAGGGCCTCCTACAATGAGCAGTTCTTC. The gene calls are TRBV7-2 and TRBJ2-1; D is possibly TRBD1 (6 bases). The CDR3 runs to 15 residues. Looked up from germline, CDR1 is SGHTA and CDR2 is FQGNSA. V was clipped by 5 bases and J by 0 bases, with 11 bases between them. The full variable domain, completed using reference TRBV7-2 and TRBJ2-1, is GAGVSQSPSNKVTEKGKDVELRCDPISGHTALYWYRQSLGQGLEFLIYFQGNSAPDKSGLPSDRFSAERTGGSVSTLTIQRTQQEDSAVYLCASSTNRASYNEQFFGPGTRLTVL.

V and J are TRBV11-2 and TRBJ1-4; 8 nucleotides match TRBD1. Trimming cost V 5 bases and J 5 bases; bases outside gene matches: 7. Germline values: CDR1 SGHAT, CDR2 FQNNGV. This CDR3 is 15 amino acids long. The CDR3 region has the DNA TGTGCCAGCAGCGCAAATACAGGGGGGAATGAAAAACTGTTTTTT. This encodes CASSANTGGNEKLFF.

The count of this clone is one. J is TRBJ2-1 and V is TRBV5-6; no reliable D call. The V gene lost 0 bases and the J gene lost 12 bases, with 13 bases spanning the gap. Germline CDR1 is SGHDT and CDR2 is YYEEEE. The length of the CDR3 is 13 residues. CDR3 protein: CASSLGQLAVQFF. The CDR3 region has the DNA TGTGCCAGCAGCTTGGGGCAGCTCGCGGTGCAGTTCTTC.

This chain uses TRBV9 with TRBJ2-7, with D unresolved. The germline CDR1 and CDR2 sequences are SGDLS and YYNGEE. The CDR3 runs to 13 residues. V lost 3 bases and J 1 base, leaving 8 bases between the germline ends. The chain's CDR3 is CASSEHVSYEQYF. The CDR3 bases are TGTGCCAGCAGCGAACACGTATCCTACGAGCAGTACTTC.